Listed below are T cell receptor beta chains from one sample, sequenced in a study of vaccination effects on CD4 cells after COVID-19. Their antigens are not known. Sequencing was performed with immunoSEQ multiplex PCR; in TCRdb, only in-frame clones are kept and a portion is missing. In the table there are 70,000 or so clones, over 70% of which are singletons. The input for sequencing was CD4+ T cells from PBMCs cultured with SARS-CoV-2 spike peptides, taken before COVID-19 vaccination. These receptors all stem from a human donor who received a COVID-19 vaccine. Each CDR3 is given with its conserved first and last residue. A D gene is named only where the DNA matches it firmly. Only part of the rows carry a size: once, few, many, or a class if the clone is expanded.

CDR3aa,CDR3nt,abundance,len,v_gene,j_gene,d_gene
CASSKASRDTEAFF,TGTGCCAGCAGCAAGGCCTCCAGGGATACTGAAGCTTTCTTT,NA,14,TRBV9,TRBJ1-1,NA
CASSTGTGGETQYF,TGTGCCAGCAGCACTGGGACAGGGGGAGAGACCCAGTACTTC,NA,14,TRBV7-3,TRBJ2-5,TRBD1
CASSLTGKGANVLTF,TGCGCCAGCAGCTTGACGGGGAAGGGGGCCAACGTCCTGACTTTC,NA,15,TRBV5-1,TRBJ2-6,NA
CASSQEHRNSNQPQHF,TGCGCCAGCAGCCAAGAACACAGGAATAGCAATCAGCCCCAGCATTTT,NA,16,TRBV4-1,TRBJ1-5,NA
CALQGQGHNEAFF,TGTGCCTTGCAGGGACAGGGGCATAATGAAGCTTTCTTT,once,13,TRBV30,TRBJ1-1,TRBD1
CATSGTLGQRLNEQFF,TGTGCCACCAGTGGAACCCTGGGACAGCGTCTCAATGAGCAGTTCTTC,few,16,TRBV24-1,TRBJ2-1,TRBD1
CASSLRAPTEAFF,TGTGCCAGCAGCTTACGCGCCCCCACTGAAGCTTTCTTT,once,13,TRBV7-3,TRBJ1-1,NA
CASSPPAGGGGMNTEAFF,TGTGCCAGCAGCCCCCCAGCGGGAGGTGGGGGCATGAACACTGAAGCTTTCTTT,NA,18,TRBV5-4,TRBJ1-1,NA
CASSESGSGETQYF,TGCGCCAGCAGTGAGTCGGGTAGCGGGGAGACCCAGTACTTC,NA,14,TRBV10-1,TRBJ2-5,TRBD2
CASSFRTGGSGYTF,TGTGCCAGCAGCTTCAGGACAGGGGGCAGTGGCTACACCTTC,NA,14,TRBV7-2,TRBJ1-2,TRBD1
CASSEGRARGTASSYNSPLHF,TGTGCCAGCAGTGAAGGCCGAGCAAGGGGGACGGCCAGCTCCTATAATTCACCCCTCCACTTT,once,21,TRBV2,TRBJ1-6,NA
CASSRGRGAGTGELFF,TGTGCCAGCAGCCGAGGAAGGGGCGCGGGCACCGGGGAGCTGTTTTTT,NA,16,TRBV3-1/TRBV3-2,TRBJ2-2,NA
CASSGRQGAGNQPQHF,TGTGCCAGCAGTGGACGACAGGGGGCTGGCAATCAGCCCCAGCATTTT,NA,16,TRBV28,TRBJ1-5,TRBD1
CASSFSRASVKETQYF,TGCGCCAGCAGCTTTTCCAGGGCGTCGGTCAAGGAGACCCAGTACTTC,NA,16,TRBV5-1,TRBJ2-5,NA
CAWSDRAGYSNQPQHF,TGTGCCTGGAGTGACAGGGCGGGGTATAGCAATCAGCCCCAGCATTTT,NA,16,TRBV30,TRBJ1-5,NA
CASSTLLRTDTQYF,TGTGCCAGCAGCACCCTACTCCGCACAGATACGCAGTATTTT,NA,14,TRBV7-2,TRBJ2-3,NA
CASSLKAGHEQFF,TGTGCCAGCAGCTTAAAAGCAGGGCATGAGCAGTTCTTC,NA,13,TRBV7-3,TRBJ2-1,NA
CASSPGGRNQETQYF,TGTGCCAGCAGTCCGGGCGGACGGAACCAAGAGACCCAGTACTTC,NA,15,TRBV6-5,TRBJ2-5,NA
CASSLEGGNNNEQFF,TGTGCCAGCAGCTTAGAGGGGGGGAACAACAATGAGCAGTTCTTC,NA,15,TRBV11-1,TRBJ2-1,NA
CASSLGIGSDSKYF,TGTGCCAGCAGCTTAGGAATAGGTTCGGACTCCAAATACTTC,NA,14,TRBV7-2,TRBJ2-5,NA
CASSLGTGAPLGPQHF,TGTGCCAGCAGCTTAGGAACAGGGGCCCCACTCGGGCCCCAGCATTTT,NA,16,TRBV7-9,TRBJ1-5,TRBD1
CASSPTLGFGQPQHF,TGTGCCAGCAGCCCGACTCTGGGGTTTGGGCAGCCCCAGCATTTT,NA,15,TRBV5-5,TRBJ1-5,NA
CASSQDTGLAGAPGQETQYF,TGCGCCAGCAGCCAAGATACAGGACTAGCGGGGGCGCCAGGACAAGAGACCCAGTACTTC,NA,20,TRBV4-3,TRBJ2-5,TRBD2
CASSERGTKFF,TGCGCCAGCAGTGAGCGGGGGACGAAGTTCTTC,NA,11,TRBV10-1,TRBJ2-1,NA
CASSETRVNTEAFF,TGTGCCAGCAGCGAAACCAGGGTGAACACTGAAGCTTTCTTT,NA,14,TRBV7-2,TRBJ1-1,NA
CASSTTGNTGNTIYF,TGCGCCAGCAGCACCACAGGAAATACTGGAAACACCATATATTTT,NA,15,TRBV5-1,TRBJ1-3,NA
CAWGGFGQETQYF,TGTGCCTGGGGGGGTTTCGGCCAAGAGACCCAGTACTTC,NA,13,TRBV30,TRBJ2-5,NA
CASSRTAAGTDTQYF,TGTGCCAGCAGTCGGACGGCAGCCGGCACAGATACGCAGTATTTT,NA,15,TRBV28,TRBJ2-3,NA
CASSLDRAGNTIYF,TGTGCCAGCAGCTTGGACCGAGCTGGAAACACCATATATTTT,NA,14,TRBV5-4,TRBJ1-3,NA
CASSTDGTAIYGYTF,TGTGCCAGTAGTACAGATGGGACAGCGATCTATGGCTACACCTTC,few,15,TRBV19,TRBJ1-2,TRBD1
CASSQRLLAGGKETQYF,TGTGCCAGCAGCCAGCGTCTACTAGCGGGGGGGAAAGAGACCCAGTACTTC,NA,17,TRBV7-2,TRBJ2-5,TRBD2
CASSQDRAGVGSKNIQYF,TGCGCCAGCAGCCAAGATAGGGCGGGGGTCGGGAGCAAAAACATTCAGTACTTC,few,18,TRBV4-1,TRBJ2-4,TRBD2
CASSLAGFRDTQYF,TGTGCCAGCAGCTTAGCAGGGTTCAGAGATACGCAGTATTTT,NA,14,TRBV11-1,TRBJ2-3,NA
CASSLTGTLNTGELFF,TGTGCCAGCAGCCTAACCGGGACTCTGAACACCGGGGAGCTGTTTTTT,NA,16,TRBV7-3,TRBJ2-2,NA
CASSQDGLGNQPQHF,TGTGCCAGCAGCCAAGATGGTCTAGGCAATCAGCCCCAGCATTTT,NA,15,TRBV4-2,TRBJ1-5,NA
CASSNSRVGIQETQYF,TGTGCCAGTAGTAATAGCAGGGTAGGCATCCAAGAGACCCAGTACTTC,NA,16,TRBV19,TRBJ2-5,NA